These 3 T cell receptor beta chains were all obtained from the same sample, sequenced in a study of Graves' ophthalmopathy and Graves' hyperthyroidism. The sequenced template was RNA, covering the TCR beta CDR3 region. Following a first-round RT-PCR that used HTBI primers, a second-round multiplex PCR was carried out. TCRdb reprocessed the multiplex PCR reads with MiXCR, giving one entry per CDR3 protein. The sample includes 150,000 to 200,000 distinct CDR3 sequences, roughly two fifths seen only once; the top ten take approximately 8.9%. Sequenced: peripheral blood. The receptors stem from a man aged 25 to 40 with Graves' ophthalmopathy.

This clonotype was seen only once. CDR3 residues: CASSYGGVAGGYTF. The CDR3 DNA is TGTGCCAGCAGTTACGGAGGGGTAGCGGGCGGCTACACCTTC. The V call is TRBV6-2 or TRBV6-3, the J call TRBJ1-2; a weak D match, TRBD1 (5 bases). The CDR3 is 14 residues long. The V end lost 2 bases, the J end lost 8 bases, and 15 bases lay between the germline ends. The germline V gene encodes CDR1 MNHEY and CDR2 SVGEGT.

This clonotype was detected many times. The chain joins TRBV18 to TRBJ1-6; TRBD1 matches at 7 bases. Germline V gene sequence: CDR1 KGHSH, CDR2 LQKENI. This CDR3 contains 15 residues. Losses at the gene ends were 2 bases for V and 5 bases for J; bases not matched to a gene: 3. The CDR3 nucleotides read TGTGCCAGCTCACCAGAGGGGGCGAATAATTCACCCCTCCACTTT. Protein sequence: CASSPEGANNSPLHF. The entire variable domain, with the rest obtained from reference TRBV18 and TRBJ1-6, is as follows: NAGVMQNPRHLVRRRGQEARLRCSPMKGHSHVYWYRQLPEEGLKFMVYLQKENIIDESGMPKERFSAEFPKEGPSILRIQQVVRGDSAAYFCASSPEGANNSPLHFGNGTRLTVT.

The chain employs TRBV10-3 and TRBJ1-6; D call uncertain. This CDR3 region has 13 residues. From germline, CDR1 is ENHRY and CDR2 SYGVKD. The CDR3 spells CATLGERSSPLHF. The CDR3 nucleotides are TGTGCTACCCTCGGGGAACGGTCATCACCCCTCCACTTT.